This TCR beta chain was retrieved from a study of radiotherapy plus CTLA-4 blockade in lung cancer. Profiled with immunoSEQ multiplex PCR; TCRdb holds only in-frame clones, not every one. Of about 80,000 clones listed, around 90% are singletons. Study-level findings and limits: Early blood T cell clone dynamics reportedly forecast response best, with interferon-beta. In blood, tumor-derived TCR clones expanded after radiotherapy plus ipilimumab.

Notes on this clone: The target antigen is unknown.

CDR1 MDHEN and CDR2 SYDVKM come from the germline V gene. CDR3 length equals 15 residues. V lost 5 bases and J lost 11, with 24 bases in between. Patients with chemo-refractory metastatic non-small-cell lung cancer received focal radiation plus CTLA-4 blockade with ipilimumab. The V gene is TRBV28, the J gene TRBJ2-5; the D gene is possibly TRBD2 (6 bases). Sequenced here: peripheral blood, sampled from a patient treated with radiotherapy plus ipilimumab. This clonotype was obtained from a human donor with non-small cell lung cancer who had stable disease on radiotherapy plus ipilimumab. CDR3 loop: CASSQVVGTYREQYF. The CDR3, as DNA: TGTGCCAGCAGTCAGGTGGTGGGGACCTACCGGGAGCAGTACTTC.